What follows are 7 T cell receptor beta chains derived from one specimen sequenced in a study of T-cell memory formation after mild COVID-19. From the 5' RACE reads, TCRdb called clonotypes with MiXCR, one entry per CDR3 protein. The repertoire includes about 140,000 distinct CDR3 sequences, around 21% of them detected once, and around 2.4% sits in the top ten. The sample taken for sequencing was PBMCs or a T cell subset sorted from them (not recorded which). The receptors shown here come from an adult woman who had mild COVID-19 (a few samples of this study predate the infection). Cell type and time point are not known.

The sample holds a few counts of this clonotype. CDR3 sequence (DNA): TGTGCCAGCAGCTCAGGGGAAGTCCAAGAGACCCAGTACTTC. Its translation: CASSSGEVQETQYF. This chain connects TRBV5-6 to TRBJ2-5, with D tentatively TRBD1 (6 bases). This CDR3 has 14 amino acids. Germline CDR1 SGHDT, CDR2 YYEEEE. V was shortened by 3 bases and J by 1 base, with 10 bases between the two germline ends.

This clonotype came up a few times. This rearrangement joins TRBV29-1 to TRBJ2-1; 8 bases are a match to TRBD2. Trimming took 4 bases from V and 7 from J; bases not matched to a gene: 6. CDR3 length equals 13 residues. Germline CDR1 and CDR2: SQVTM and ANQGSEA. DNA for the CDR3: TGCAGCGTTGGAGCGGGAGTCCGAAATGAGCAGTTCTTC. This encodes CSVGAGVRNEQFF.

The table lists this clonotype with a count of one. This rearrangement joins TRBV6-5 to TRBJ1-2, with D unclear. The length of the CDR3 is 11 residues. The germline V and J ends were trimmed by 5 bases and 8 bases, with 9 bases remaining between them. Germline loops: CDR1 MNHEY, CDR2 SVGAGI. CDR3 sequence: CASSDNRGYTF. The CDR3 coding sequence is TGTGCCAGCAGTGACAATCGGGGCTACACCTTC.

In this sample, this clonotype turned up a few times. V and J are TRBV27 and TRBJ1-5, with D unclear. The V gene lost 4 bases and the J gene lost 0 bases, with 7 bases spanning the gap. The germline gives CDR1 MNHEY, CDR2 SMNVEV (reference sequence). The CDR3 sequence is 14 residues long. The CDR3, as DNA: TGTGCCAGCAGTTCGGTGGATAGCAATCAGCCCCAGCATTTT. Protein product: CASSSVDSNQPQHF.

The J gene is TRBJ2-3, the V gene TRBV12-3 or TRBV12-4, with 7 bases lining up with TRBD2. The CDR3 runs to 15 residues. Germline trimming cut 4 bases from V and 4 bases from J; bases unmatched to any gene: 8. The CDR3 sequence is CASSSLASRPDTQYF. CDR3 sequence (DNA): TGTGCCAGCAGTTCACTAGCGTCACGGCCAGATACGCAGTATTTT.

J is TRBJ2-1 and V is TRBV7-9; D ambiguous. Germline V gene lookup returns CDR1 SEHNR and CDR2 FQNEAQ (reference sequence). This CDR3 spans 9 amino acids. V lost 11 bases to trimming and J lost 10 bases, with 9 bases between them. CDR3 sequence reads: CALSREQFF. CDR3 sequence (DNA): TGTGCCTTATCGAGGGAGCAGTTCTTC.

This clonotype was seen once. This chain connects TRBV7-2 to TRBJ1-2, with D tentatively TRBD1 (5 bases). The CDR3 runs 15 residues. Germline assignment: CDR1 SGHTA and CDR2 FQGNSA. V lost 1 base, J lost 6 bases, and 15 bases lay in between. CDR3 nucleotide sequence: TGTGCCAGCAGCTTAGGCCCAGGGAACTCACATGGCTACACCTTC. Its translation is CASSLGPGNSHGYTF.